Following are 7 T cell receptor beta chains from one sample sequenced in a study of shared clonotypes between healthy human individuals. Selected positively for CCR7 and CD45RO-negative, naive CD8 cells excluded terminally differentiated effector memory CD45RA+ cells. Some clones are missing from TCRdb's copy, which holds only in-frame ones; the method was immunoSEQ multiplex PCR. The sample lists around 2,000,000 clones; about 92% were seen once. The sequencing input was naive CD8+ T cells from PBMCs. The source is a man aged 18 to 29 in good health. Some clones in this sample may be carry-over from other donors' samples.

This chain connects TRBV9 to TRBJ2-7; D is undetermined. Germline CDR1 SGDLS, CDR2 YYNGEE. The CDR3 consists of 15 residues. V shed 0 bases and J shed 0 bases, with 10 bases lying between them. The CDR3 bases are TGTGCCAGCAGCGTAGGCGTAAGCCCCTCCTACGAGCAGTACTTC. This gives the protein CASSVGVSPSYEQYF. Full variable domain (remainder filled in from reference TRBV9 and TRBJ2-7): DSGVTQTPKHLITATGQRVTLRCSPRSGDLSVYWYQQSLDQGLQFLIQYYNGEERAKGNILERFSAQQFPDLHSELNLSSLELGDSALYFCASSVGVSPSYEQYFGPGTRLTVT.

Only one count was recorded for this clone. Different DNA sequences within this sample yield the same CDR3. This chain uses TRBV4-1 with TRBJ2-7; TRBD1 matches at 8 bases. Germline loops: CDR1 MGHRA, CDR2 YSYEKL. The CDR3 length is 15 residues. V trimming: 0 bases; J trimming: 2 bases; junction bases outside the gene matches: 3. The CDR3 region is CASSQEGRGPYEQYF. CDR3 DNA sequence: TGCGCCAGCAGCCAAGAAGGCAGGGGGCCCTACGAGCAGTACTTC.

This chain joins TRBV27 and TRBJ1-5; D is ambiguous. There are 14 residues in the CDR3. The germline V and J ends were trimmed by 0 bases and 7 bases, with 10 bases remaining between them. Germline lookup yields CDR1 MNHEY and CDR2 SMNVEV (reference sequence). The CDR3 loop reads CASSLSEFAQPQHF. The CDR3, as DNA: TGTGCCAGCAGTTTATCTGAGTTCGCGCAGCCCCAGCATTTT.

This chain joins TRBV21-1 and TRBJ2-1; the table's TRBD2 call for D was not verified on the DNA. TRBV21-1 is listed as a pseudogene. This CDR3 comprises 17 residues. This CDR3 reads CASSTNGTSGRAYEQFF. The CDR3 DNA sequence: TGTGCCAGCAGCACTAACGGGACTAGCGGGAGGGCCTATGAGCAGTTCTTC.

This rearrangement joins TRBV28 to TRBJ2-5; D is ambiguous. Trimming pared 3 bases from V and 2 bases from J, leaving 13 bases between. The germline CDR1 and CDR2 sequences are MDHEN and SYDVKM. This CDR3 is 15 amino acids long. The DNA for the CDR3 is TGTGCCAGCAGTTTGTTGATCATAAATCAAGAGACCCAGTACTTC. This translates into CASSLLIINQETQYF.

This clone has a single count. The chain employs TRBV7-3 and TRBJ2-3; 7 nucleotides line up with TRBD2. This CDR3 comprises 15 residues. Trimming cost V 3 bases and J 0 bases; bases outside gene matches: 3. The germline CDR1 and CDR2 sequences are SGHTA and FQGTGA. The CDR3 region has the DNA TGTGCCAGCAGCTTTAGCGGGTCTAGCACAGATACGCAGTATTTT. Translated: CASSFSGSSTDTQYF.

V and J are TRBV11-2 and TRBJ2-3; D ambiguous. The CDR3 has 13 amino acids. Trimming stripped 3 bases from V and 0 bases from J, with 4 bases between. Germline-derived CDR1 and CDR2 are SGHAT and FQNNGV. In nucleotides, the CDR3 is TGTGCCAGCAGCTTCGACAGCACAGATACGCAGTATTTT. Translation: CASSFDSTDTQYF.